These 19 T cell receptor beta chains originate from one sample sequenced in a study of CD8 T cells in Susac syndrome. Reverse transcription used roughly 0.45 to 1 ug RNA and random hexamers. Each CDR3 protein is one row after TCRdb ran MiXCR on the immunoSEQ multiplex PCR reads. The table has some 180,000 distinct CDR3 sequences, around 94% seen once. Sequencing was performed on CD4+ T cells from PBMCs. The source is a human donor with Susac syndrome.

The V call is TRBV7-9, the J call TRBJ1-1; D is uncertain. Looked up from germline, CDR1 is SEHNR and CDR2 is FQNEAQ (reference sequence). The CDR3 length is 13 residues. V was trimmed by 3 bases and J by 0 bases, leaving 5 bases between them. This CDR3 reads CASSLEMNTEAFF. As DNA, the CDR3 is TGTGCCAGCAGCTTGGAGATGAACACTGAAGCTTTCTTT.

The genes are TRBV30 and TRBJ1-4; no definite D call. V was clipped by 4 bases and J by 14 bases, with 14 bases between them. CDR1 is GTSNPN and CDR2 is SVGIG in the germline V gene (reference sequence). The CDR3 length is 11 residues. The CDR3 loop is CAWMARTTLFF. In nucleotides, the CDR3 is TGTGCCTGGATGGCCCGGACTACTCTGTTTTTT.

This clonotype showed up just once. The rearrangement joins TRBV28 to TRBJ2-2; 7 bases fit TRBD2. The CDR3 spans 16 residues. CDR1 is MDHEN and CDR2 is SYDVKM in the germline V gene. V was pared by 6 bases and J by 5 bases, with 12 bases of the junction left unmatched. In DNA, the CDR3 is TGTGCCAGCAGCTCGGGCAGCGGGGCGCGTACCGGGGAGCTGTTTTTT. Protein product: CASSSGSGARTGELFF.

The chain has TRBV12-3 or TRBV12-4 and TRBJ1-5; no clear D gene. Trimming removed 2 bases at V and 4 bases at J, with 12 bases between. The CDR3 loop spans 15 amino acids. The CDR3 reads CASSLLGVENQPQHF. The CDR3, as DNA: TGTGCCAGCAGTTTACTGGGTGTGGAGAATCAGCCCCAGCATTTT.

The J gene is TRBJ2-1, the V gene TRBV28; no definite D call. The V gene lost 1 base and the J gene lost 9 bases, with 10 bases spanning the gap. Per germline, CDR1 MDHEN and CDR2 SYDVKM. The CDR3 extends over 13 amino acids. CDR3 bases: TGTGCCAGCAGTTTATCCCCCCGCGGTGAGCAGTTCTTC. This encodes CASSLSPRGEQFF.

V gene TRBV12-3 or TRBV12-4 combines with J gene TRBJ1-2; D perhaps matches TRBD1 (6 bases). Trimming stripped 5 bases from V and 3 bases from J, with 13 bases between. The CDR3 totals 14 residues. The CDR3 sequence is CASSLNREDYGYTF. CDR3 coding DNA: TGTGCCAGCAGTCTTAACAGGGAAGACTATGGCTACACCTTC.

The rearrangement links TRBV3-1 to TRBJ1-1, with TRBD1 identical over 9 bases. Germline lookup yields CDR1 LGHDT and CDR2 YNNKEL (reference sequence). The trim removed 4 bases at V and 0 bases at J, leaving 9 bases unmatched. CDR3 size: 17 residues. CDR3 nucleotides: TGTGCCAGCAGCCTTGTGGTGGGACAGGGAATGAACACTGAAGCTTTCTTT. Protein product: CASSLVVGQGMNTEAFF. The variable domain in full, with the rest retrieved from reference TRBV3-1 and TRBJ1-1, is DTAVSQTPKYLVTQMGNDKSIKCEQNLGHDTMYWYKQDSKKFLKIMFSYNNKELIINETVPNRFSPKSPDKAHLNLHINSLELGDSAVYFCASSLVVGQGMNTEAFFGQGTRLTVV.

The chain has TRBV29-1 and TRBJ1-1; D ambiguous. The CDR3 totals 12 residues. Germline CDR1 SQVTM, CDR2 ANQGSEA. V was shortened by 4 bases and J by 1 base, with 7 bases between the two germline ends. DNA for the CDR3: TGCAGCGTTGCTGATCAGAACACTGAAGCTTTCTTT. Translated: CSVADQNTEAFF.

This rearrangement joins TRBV23-1 to TRBJ1-2, with D unclear. TRBV23-1 is classed as an ORF, of uncertain function. V was trimmed by 9 bases and J by 7 bases, leaving 6 bases between them. This CDR3 region has 9 residues. CDR3 in amino acids: CARNGGYTF. CDR3 nucleotide sequence: TGCGCCAGAAATGGTGGCTACACCTTC.

The V call is TRBV30, the J call TRBJ1-2; a possible D gene is TRBD1 (5 bases). Germline V CDR1 and CDR2: GTSNPN, SVGIG (reference sequence). CDR3 size: 12 residues. Trimming pared 2 bases from V and 4 bases from J, leaving 8 bases between. CDR3 in DNA: TGTGCCTGGAGTCAGGGAGTCTATGGCTACACCTTC. It encodes CAWSQGVYGYTF. The full variable domain, rest sourced from reference TRBV30 and TRBJ1-2, is SQTIHQWPATLVQPVGSPLSLECTVEGTSNPNLYWYRQAAGRGLQLLFYSVGIGQISSEVPQNLSASRPQDRQFILSSKKLLLSDSGFYLCAWSQGVYGYTFGSGTRLTVV.

This clonotype was counted between two and nine times. The CDR3 DNA follows: TGTGCCAGTAGATCCCTTGATGAGCAGTTCTTC. Amino acids: CASRSLDEQFF. The V call is TRBV19, the J call TRBJ2-1; D remains unclear. CDR3 size: 11 residues. Germline-derived CDR1 and CDR2 are LNHDA and SQIVND (reference sequence). Trimming took 6 bases from V and 8 from J, leaving 8 bases between them.

The chain uses TRBV12-3 or TRBV12-4 and TRBJ2-4; D perhaps matches TRBD1 (5 bases). V was trimmed by 8 bases and J by 0 bases, leaving 11 bases between them. The CDR3 covers 14 residues. The DNA for the CDR3 is TGTGCCAGCCAAGACAGCCTAGCCAAAAACATTCAGTACTTC. It yields the protein CASQDSLAKNIQYF.

This rearrangement joins TRBV10-3 to TRBJ2-5; D is tentatively TRBD1 or TRBD2 (5 bases each). The CDR3 consists of 15 residues. Germline V gene lookup returns CDR1 ENHRY and CDR2 SYGVKD. V dropped 2 bases and J dropped 2 bases, with 12 bases sitting between them. The CDR3 DNA reads TGTGCCATCAGTGAGGAGAGGGGAAGACAAGAGACCCAGTACTTC. Amino acid sequence: CAISEERGRQETQYF.

This sequence joins TRBV5-8 and TRBJ2-3; 10 bases match TRBD2. V gave up 4 bases and J gave up 2 bases; unmatched junction bases: 4. The CDR3 consists of 15 residues. CDR1 is SGHTS and CDR2 is YDEGEE in the germline V gene. CDR3 DNA sequence: TGTGCCAGCAGCAGCGGGAGGGGAATCACAGATACGCAGTATTTT. Amino acid sequence: CASSSGRGITDTQYF. The whole variable domain, filled in from reference TRBV5-8 and TRBJ2-3, reads EAGVTQSPTHLIKTRGQQATLRCSPISGHTSVYWYQQALGLGLQFLLWYDEGEERNRGNFPPRFSGRQFPNYSSELNVNALELEDSALYLCASSSGRGITDTQYFGPGTRLTVL.

Of note for this clonotype: One end of the junction fails to match germline, which may point to a read error. The V and J genes are TRBV3-1 and TRBJ1-2, with TRBD1 matching 7 bases. CDR1 and CDR2 (germline): LGHDT, YNNKEL (reference sequence). The CDR3 totals 14 residues. The chain's CDR3 is CASNQDTTGDGYTF. In DNA form, the CDR3 reads TGTGCCAGCAACCAAGATACAACAGGGGACGGCTACACCTTC.

CDR3 bases: TGTGCCACCATCCGATTGACGTCTCCGAACACTGAAGCTTTCTTT. Its translation: CATIRLTSPNTEAFF. The genes are TRBV15 and TRBJ1-1; D unresolved. The CDR3 extends over 15 amino acids. V was clipped by 7 bases and J by 1 base, with 16 bases between them. Germline CDR1 is LNHNV and CDR2 is YYDKDF (reference sequence).

V usage is TRBV11-1 and J usage is TRBJ2-3, with 8 bases lining up with TRBD2. The CDR3 covers 15 residues. V trimming: 5 bases; J trimming: 0 bases; junction bases outside the gene matches: 4. Per the germline V gene, CDR1 is SGHAT and CDR2 is FQDESV (reference sequence). CDR3 coding DNA: TGTGCCAGCAGCCCCCCGGGGGGGAGCACAGATACGCAGTATTTT. Amino acid sequence: CASSPPGGSTDTQYF.

V usage is TRBV11-2 and J usage is TRBJ2-7, with 8 bases that match TRBD1. Germline V gene lookup returns CDR1 SGHAT and CDR2 FQNNGV. Losses at the gene ends were 5 bases for V and 1 base for J; bases not matched to a gene: 10. The CDR3 extends over 16 amino acids. In DNA form, the CDR3 reads TGTGCCAGCAGCACCCGACGACAGGGGAGTTCCTACGAGCAGTACTTC. As protein: CASSTRRQGSSYEQYF. The whole variable domain, remainder taken from reference TRBV11-2 and TRBJ2-7, is EAGVAQSPRYKIIEKRQSVAFWCNPISGHATLYWYQQILGQGPKLLIQFQNNGVVDDSQLPKDRFSAERLKGVDSTLKIQPAKLEDSAVYLCASSTRRQGSSYEQYFGPGTRLTVT.

The rearrangement uses TRBV3-1 and TRBJ1-1; 8 positions agree with TRBD1. The germline V gene has CDR1 LGHDT and CDR2 YNNKEL (reference sequence). Trimming took 2 bases from V and 0 from J; bases not matched to a gene: 11. This CDR3 has 18 amino acids. The CDR3 region has the DNA TGTGCCAGCAGCCAAACGGGACAGGATCCTTTTATGAACACTGAAGCTTTCTTT. Its protein is CASSQTGQDPFMNTEAFF.